The rows below give T cell receptor beta chains drawn from one sample of a study of T cells and copy number aberrations in small-cell lung cancer. Sequencing used immunoSEQ multiplex PCR; TCRdb keeps in-frame clones, though not all of them. Among more than 9,500 clones, 75% to 80% were seen once, and the ten largest hold about 32%. The sequencing input was normal tissue next to the tumor. The source is a man between 60 and 75 years old with small cell lung cancer. Both conserved end residues are part of each CDR3. Size values are once, few and many counts, or a class for expanded clones, and some rows have none.

CASRGGRTDNEQFF,TRBJ2-1,NA,TRBV11-2
CASSRPTGGARDTQYF,TRBJ2-3,NA,TRBV27
CASSPGTGNNQPQHF,TRBJ1-5,few,TRBV18
CASSSPGERGNTDTQYF,TRBJ2-3,NA,TRBV27
CASSQDTGGNQPQHF,TRBJ1-5,NA,TRBV4-2
CATGQAAPNYGYTF,TRBJ1-2,NA,TRBV6-1
CAWIRVGVGTEAFF,TRBJ1-1,NA,TRBV30
CASSLDRGREGYTF,TRBJ1-2,NA,TRBV11-2
CASSRGDTQYF,TRBJ2-3,once,TRBV19
CSVLKEGGLYNEQFF,TRBJ2-1,few,TRBV29-1
CASSRDTYEQYF,NA,NA,TRBV5-6
CAWGRTGTYEQYF,TRBJ2-7,NA,TRBV30
CSVWHTGELFF,TRBJ2-2,NA,TRBV29-1
CAISESNVLNEQFF,TRBJ2-1,medium-sized,TRBV10-3
CSVIGPGLDEQYF,TRBJ2-7,NA,TRBV29-1
CASSYPGYGGDTQYF,TRBJ2-3,NA,TRBV6-9
CASSTLGAPELFF,TRBJ2-2,NA,TRBV6-6
CASSFKGGTEAFF,TRBJ1-1,few,TRBV10-2
CASSYLSADPSDEQFF,TRBJ2-1,NA,TRBV6-5
CSVRYNEQFF,TRBJ2-1,NA,TRBV20-1
CASSRSGRTQETQYF,TRBJ2-5,NA,TRBV19
CASSDNSRLPNIQYF,TRBJ2-4,NA,TRBV2
CASSKDPARVGVRPLNTEAFF,TRBJ1-1,NA,TRBV21-1
CSVVQPRSSTDTQYF,TRBJ2-3,NA,TRBV29-1
CAISSGLGPRVEQFF,TRBJ2-1,NA,TRBV10-3
CASSFAGSDTQYF,TRBJ2-3,NA,TRBV5-4
CASRRYRLAGTDTQYF,TRBJ2-3,NA,TRBV19
CASSRSSNQPQHF,TRBJ1-5,NA,TRBV27
CAWSVLRGNQETQYF,TRBJ2-5,NA,TRBV30
CASSFRGQYNEQFF,TRBJ2-1,NA,TRBV5-1
CAISEPTSGRAREQFF,TRBJ2-1,NA,TRBV10-3
CASSPLAGGTGELFF,TRBJ2-2,NA,TRBV6-4
CASEQGAQTGANVLTF,TRBJ2-6,NA,TRBV5-1
CASRTGASTDTQYF,TRBJ2-3,few,TRBV7-8
CSVSGTLIYGYTF,TRBJ1-2,NA,TRBV29-1
CAWSYRRDTQYF,TRBJ2-3,NA,TRBV30
CASDGFYGYTF,TRBJ1-2,NA,TRBV6-6
CATEGALDYGYTF,TRBJ1-2,NA,TRBV19
CASSPGYTGELFF,TRBJ2-2,NA,TRBV18
CASSEPRTSGRANEQFF,TRBJ2-1,NA,TRBV6-1
CASGLEISTVQETQYF,TRBJ2-5,NA,TRBV12-5
CASSQQGGNQPQHF,TRBJ1-5,medium-sized,TRBV19
CASSSTSYEQYF,TRBJ2-7,NA,TRBV19